This T cell receptor (beta chain) was sequenced during a study of cytomegalovirus exposure and HLA in healthy donors. The study, taken as a whole, reports: Accurate predictions that matched the HLA-A and HLA-B alleles of most subjects were reportedly made from TCR beta sequences. Apart from CMV serostatus, no immune exposure information was available. Within the data, a cluster of highly shared sequence variants was likely a sequencing artifact.

PCR amplification relied on 60 Vbeta primers (plus 13 Jbeta primers). In the original workflow: Some 9.9 million shared chains were among around 80 million unique TCR beta chains counted in a later analysis. Profiling relied on immunoSEQ multiplex PCR, and the TCRdb table lists in-frame clones only, not all of them. D and trimming come from the DNA, and the V and J calls and clone size come from that table. The sample gives 200,000 to 250,000 clones, around 73% of which show up once; roughly 3% is in the top ten. About this clone: Its antigen is undetermined.

CDR1 is MNHNY and CDR2 is SVGAGI in the germline V gene (reference sequence). The CDR3 is 15 amino acids. Trimming shortened V by 1 base and J by 6 bases, and 16 bases separated the two germline ends. This TCR came from a woman aged 25 to 39 in good health and CMV-seronegative. Sequenced input: PBMCs. V usage is TRBV6-6 and J usage is TRBJ2-7; maybe TRBD1 (6 bases). The CDR3 here is CASSYCEEQGCEQYF. Written as DNA, the CDR3 is TGTGCCAGCAGTTACTGTGAGGAACAGGGTTGCGAGCAGTACTTC.